This entry is about one TCR beta chain. Its cognate antigen is unknown. These data originate in a study of cytomegalovirus exposure and HLA in healthy donors. Study observations and caveats: Despite most TCR sequences being rare, some public TCRs occurred in many donors. The authors reported that TCR beta sequences could predict HLA-A and HLA-B alleles. These predictions were accurate for most subjects in the first cohort. According to a later analysis, donors in an Asian-associated ancestry cluster reportedly had fewer N-insertions than the roughly 640-donor mean.

The CDR3 totals 16 residues. Between the trimmed V and J ends, which lost 4 bases and 0 bases, there was a span of 10 bases. Germline CDR1 is SGHAT and CDR2 is FQDESV (reference sequence). 13 Jbeta primers and 60 Vbeta primers were used for the PCR. The method was immunoSEQ multiplex PCR; TCRdb's version includes in-frame clones alone and lacks a portion of them. The sample includes about 140,000 clones, 70% to 85% seen only once; the top ten take 1.4%. The TCR sequence derives from a man aged 25 to 40 in good health and CMV-seropositive. Sample: PBMCs. The chain recombines TRBV11-1 with TRBJ1-6; unclear D gene. CDR3 protein: CASSSPRSSYNSPLHF. The CDR3, as DNA: TGTGCCAGCAGCTCTCCGCGGAGCTCCTATAATTCACCCCTCCACTTT.